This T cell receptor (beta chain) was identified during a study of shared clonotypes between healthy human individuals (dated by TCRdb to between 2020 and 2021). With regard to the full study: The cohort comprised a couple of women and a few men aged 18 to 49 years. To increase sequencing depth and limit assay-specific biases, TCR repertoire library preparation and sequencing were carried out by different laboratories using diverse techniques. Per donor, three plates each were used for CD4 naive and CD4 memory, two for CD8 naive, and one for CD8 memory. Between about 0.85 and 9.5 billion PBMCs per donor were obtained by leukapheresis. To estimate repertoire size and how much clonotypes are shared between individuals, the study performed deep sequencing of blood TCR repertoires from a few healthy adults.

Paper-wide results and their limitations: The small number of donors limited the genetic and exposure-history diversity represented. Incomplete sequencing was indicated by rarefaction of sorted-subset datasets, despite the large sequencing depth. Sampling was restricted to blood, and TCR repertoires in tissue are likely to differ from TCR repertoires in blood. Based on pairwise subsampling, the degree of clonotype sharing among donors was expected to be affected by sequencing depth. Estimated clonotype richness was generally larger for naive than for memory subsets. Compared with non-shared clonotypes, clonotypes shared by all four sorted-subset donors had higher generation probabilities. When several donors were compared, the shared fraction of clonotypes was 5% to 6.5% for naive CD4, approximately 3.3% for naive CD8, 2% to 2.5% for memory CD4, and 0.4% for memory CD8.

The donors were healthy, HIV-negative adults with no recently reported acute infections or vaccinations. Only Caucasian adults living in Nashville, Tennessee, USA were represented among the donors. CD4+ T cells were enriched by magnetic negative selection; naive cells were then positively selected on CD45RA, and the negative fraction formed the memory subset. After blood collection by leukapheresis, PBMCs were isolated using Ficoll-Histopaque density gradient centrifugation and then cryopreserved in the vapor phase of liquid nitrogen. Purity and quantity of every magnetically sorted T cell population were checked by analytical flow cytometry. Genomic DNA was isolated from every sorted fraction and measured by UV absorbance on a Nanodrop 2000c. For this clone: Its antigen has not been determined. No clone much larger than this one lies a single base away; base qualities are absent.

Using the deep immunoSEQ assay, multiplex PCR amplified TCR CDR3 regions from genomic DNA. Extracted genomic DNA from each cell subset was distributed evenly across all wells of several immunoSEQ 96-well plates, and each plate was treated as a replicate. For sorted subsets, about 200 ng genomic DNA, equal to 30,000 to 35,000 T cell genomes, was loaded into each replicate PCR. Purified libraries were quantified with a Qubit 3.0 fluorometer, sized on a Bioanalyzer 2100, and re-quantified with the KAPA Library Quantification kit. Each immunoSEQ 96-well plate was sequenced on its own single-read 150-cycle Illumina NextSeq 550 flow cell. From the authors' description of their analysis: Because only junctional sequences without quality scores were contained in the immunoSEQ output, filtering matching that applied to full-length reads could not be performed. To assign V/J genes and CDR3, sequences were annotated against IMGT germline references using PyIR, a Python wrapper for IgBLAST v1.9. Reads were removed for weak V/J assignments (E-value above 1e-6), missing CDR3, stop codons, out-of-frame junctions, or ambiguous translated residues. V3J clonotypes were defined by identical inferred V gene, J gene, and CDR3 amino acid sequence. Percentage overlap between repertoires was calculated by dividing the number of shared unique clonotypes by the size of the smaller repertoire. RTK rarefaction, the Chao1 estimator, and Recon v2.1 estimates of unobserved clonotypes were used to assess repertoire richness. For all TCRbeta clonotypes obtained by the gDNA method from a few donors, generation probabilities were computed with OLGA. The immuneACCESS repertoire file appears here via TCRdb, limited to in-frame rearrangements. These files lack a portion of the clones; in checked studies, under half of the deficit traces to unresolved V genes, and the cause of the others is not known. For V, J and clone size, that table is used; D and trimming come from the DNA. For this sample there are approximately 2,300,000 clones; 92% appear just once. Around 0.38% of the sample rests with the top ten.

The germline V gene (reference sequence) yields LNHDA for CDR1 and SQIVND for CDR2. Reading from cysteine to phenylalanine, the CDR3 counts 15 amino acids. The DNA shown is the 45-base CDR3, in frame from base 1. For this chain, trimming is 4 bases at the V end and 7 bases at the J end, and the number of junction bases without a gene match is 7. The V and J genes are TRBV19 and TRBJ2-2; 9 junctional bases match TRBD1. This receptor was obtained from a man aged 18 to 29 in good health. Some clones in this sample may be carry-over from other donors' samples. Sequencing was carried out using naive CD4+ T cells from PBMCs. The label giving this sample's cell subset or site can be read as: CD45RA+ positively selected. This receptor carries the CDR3 CASSTGQGEVGELFF. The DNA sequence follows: TGTGCCAGTAGTACGGGACAGGGTGAGGTCGGGGAGCTGTTTTTT.